The rows below give T cell receptor beta chains drawn from one sample of a study of blood T cell repertoires in COVID-19. TCRdb's copy holds only in-frame clones and misses some; the assay was immunoSEQ multiplex PCR. The profile shows roughly 670,000 clones, 80% to 90% of them singletons. Sequencing input: peripheral blood. The receptors originated from a woman between 18 and 29 years old with acute or convalescent COVID-19. Each CDR3 is given with its conserved first and last residue. The order of the fields is CDR3 DNA, CDR3 protein, clone size, J gene, D gene, V gene. The D gene is left open where the match is weak. The size field is filled for only some rows; it gives once, few, many or a size class.

cdr3_nt: TGTGCCAGCAGCCCATGGTCGGGGACTGAAGCTTTCTTT; cdr3_aa: CASSPWSGTEAFF; clone_size: once; j_call: TRBJ1-1; d_call: .; v_call: TRBV7-9
cdr3_nt: TGTGCCAGCAGCCAAGACAGGGGCGCTAATGAAAAACTGTTTTTT; cdr3_aa: CASSQDRGANEKLFF; clone_size: .; j_call: TRBJ1-4; d_call: .; v_call: TRBV3-1/TRBV3-2
cdr3_nt: TGTGCCAGCAGCTTAGAGGGGGCTAGCACAGATACGCAGTATTTT; cdr3_aa: CASSLEGASTDTQYF; clone_size: .; j_call: TRBJ2-3; d_call: TRBD1; v_call: TRBV13
cdr3_nt: TGTGCCAGCAAGGGACATAACGAGCAGTACTTC; cdr3_aa: CASKGHNEQYF; clone_size: .; j_call: TRBJ2-7; d_call: .; v_call: TRBV27
cdr3_nt: TGTGCCAGTAGTATGGGTTTCTGGGGCAGGAATCCCCGGAACACTGAAGCTTTCTTT; cdr3_aa: CASSMGFWGRNPRNTEAFF; clone_size: .; j_call: TRBJ1-1; d_call: .; v_call: TRBV19
cdr3_nt: TGTGCCAGCAGCTTCCCCGAGAAGCGGGCGGGCTCCTACAATGAGCAGTTCTTC; cdr3_aa: CASSFPEKRAGSYNEQFF; clone_size: .; j_call: TRBJ2-1; d_call: .; v_call: TRBV7-2
cdr3_nt: TGTGCCAGCAGCCAAGATTTCAAGAGATCTAATCAGCCCCAGCATTTT; cdr3_aa: CASSQDFKRSNQPQHF; clone_size: .; j_call: TRBJ1-5; d_call: .; v_call: TRBV4-2
cdr3_nt: TGCGCCAGCAGCCAACCAGGGGGCAATCAGCCCCAGCATTTT; cdr3_aa: CASSQPGGNQPQHF; clone_size: .; j_call: TRBJ1-5; d_call: .; v_call: TRBV4-1
cdr3_nt: TGCAGCGTTGAACTCGGGGGAGGGATGGATGGCTACACCTTC; cdr3_aa: CSVELGGGMDGYTF; clone_size: .; j_call: TRBJ1-2; d_call: .; v_call: TRBV29-1
cdr3_nt: TGTGCCAGCAGTTACGGGACAGGCCTTGAAGCTTTCTTT; cdr3_aa: CASSYGTGLEAFF; clone_size: .; j_call: TRBJ1-1; d_call: TRBD1; v_call: TRBV6-5
cdr3_nt: TGTGCCAGCAGGCGGACAGGGAGTGCGGTCTACGAGCAGTACTTC; cdr3_aa: CASRRTGSAVYEQYF; clone_size: .; j_call: TRBJ2-7; d_call: TRBD1; v_call: TRBV14
cdr3_nt: TGTGCCAGCAGCCCCTCGGGGGAGCCCCTTAGATACTACTACGAGCAGTACTTC; cdr3_aa: CASSPSGEPLRYYYEQYF; clone_size: .; j_call: TRBJ2-7; d_call: .; v_call: TRBV3-1/TRBV3-2
cdr3_nt: TGCGCCAGCAGCATAGACAGGAGTGGCTACACCTTC; cdr3_aa: CASSIDRSGYTF; clone_size: .; j_call: TRBJ1-2; d_call: .; v_call: TRBV5-1
cdr3_nt: TGTGCCAGCAGCCGCGGACAGCAACTTATGAACACTGAAGCTTTCTTT; cdr3_aa: CASSRGQQLMNTEAFF; clone_size: .; j_call: TRBJ1-1; d_call: .; v_call: TRBV7-8
cdr3_nt: TGTGCCAGCAGCTTAACCCTCTCCGGACAGGGGTTCAATGAGCAGTTCTTC; cdr3_aa: CASSLTLSGQGFNEQFF; clone_size: .; j_call: TRBJ2-1; d_call: TRBD1; v_call: TRBV7-3
cdr3_nt: TGTGCCAGCAGCACTGCCCTGGCGGTTATGGGAGAGACCCAGTACTTC; cdr3_aa: CASSTALAVMGETQYF; clone_size: .; j_call: TRBJ2-5; d_call: .; v_call: TRBV5-6
cdr3_nt: TGTGCCAGCAGTCGACGGGGCACTGAAGCTTTCTTT; cdr3_aa: CASSRRGTEAFF; clone_size: .; j_call: TRBJ1-1; d_call: .; v_call: TRBV6-5
cdr3_nt: TGCGCCAGCAGCTCAGGACAGGGAGACACAGATACGCAGTATTTT; cdr3_aa: CASSSGQGDTDTQYF; clone_size: .; j_call: TRBJ2-3; d_call: TRBD1; v_call: TRBV5-1
cdr3_nt: TGTGCCAGCAGTCCCGGCGGCCTGAACACTGAAGCTTTCTTT; cdr3_aa: CASSPGGLNTEAFF; clone_size: .; j_call: TRBJ1-1; d_call: .; v_call: TRBV28
cdr3_nt: TGTGCCAGCAGTTACGAGCCAGTGAGGTCCGGGGAGCTGTTTTTT; cdr3_aa: CASSYEPVRSGELFF; clone_size: .; j_call: TRBJ2-2; d_call: .; v_call: TRBV6-5
cdr3_nt: TGTGCTAGTGGTTTCTACAGGGGCAATGAGCAGTTCTTC; cdr3_aa: CASGFYRGNEQFF; clone_size: .; j_call: TRBJ2-1; d_call: TRBD1; v_call: TRBV12-5
cdr3_nt: TGCGCCAGCAGTCACTCGCTCAGGGTGGTTACTAATGAAAAACTGTTTTTT; cdr3_aa: CASSHSLRVVTNEKLFF; clone_size: .; j_call: TRBJ1-4; d_call: .; v_call: TRBV4-1
cdr3_nt: TGTGCCAGCAGCCAAGCAAGACAGGTTGGGGGAAACACCATATATTTT; cdr3_aa: CASSQARQVGGNTIYF; clone_size: .; j_call: TRBJ1-3; d_call: .; v_call: TRBV14
cdr3_nt: TGTGCCAGCAGCCAAGGGGTACTAGCGGGGACAGATACGCAGTATTTT; cdr3_aa: CASSQGVLAGTDTQYF; clone_size: .; j_call: TRBJ2-3; d_call: TRBD2; v_call: TRBV3-1/TRBV3-2
cdr3_nt: TGTGCCACCGTCCTTCCACTAAGCTCTGGAAACACCATATATTTT; cdr3_aa: CATVLPLSSGNTIYF; clone_size: .; j_call: TRBJ1-3; d_call: .; v_call: TRBV27
cdr3_nt: TGTGCCAGTAGTCGTAGGGAGCTATGGAGCACAGATACGCAGTATTTT; cdr3_aa: CASSRRELWSTDTQYF; clone_size: .; j_call: TRBJ2-3; d_call: .; v_call: TRBV19
cdr3_nt: TGCGCCAGCAGGACGGGGGGGCTGACTAATTCACCCCTCCACTTT; cdr3_aa: CASRTGGLTNSPLHF; clone_size: few; j_call: TRBJ1-6; d_call: .; v_call: TRBV5-1
cdr3_nt: TGTGCCAGTAGTAGAAGGGGCTATGGCTACACCTTC; cdr3_aa: CASSRRGYGYTF; clone_size: .; j_call: TRBJ1-2; d_call: .; v_call: TRBV19
cdr3_nt: TGTGCCAGCAATAGACAGGGCTGGAAGGGCTACACCTTC; cdr3_aa: CASNRQGWKGYTF; clone_size: few; j_call: TRBJ1-2; d_call: TRBD1; v_call: TRBV6-5
cdr3_nt: TGTGCCTGGAGTGTACAAGGGGGCCCCACAGATACGCAGTATTTT; cdr3_aa: CAWSVQGGPTDTQYF; clone_size: .; j_call: TRBJ2-3; d_call: TRBD1; v_call: TRBV30
cdr3_nt: TGTGCCAGCAGCAAATGGACAGATAGAAGGAACACTGAAGCTTTCTTT; cdr3_aa: CASSKWTDRRNTEAFF; clone_size: many; j_call: TRBJ1-1; d_call: .; v_call: TRBV5-8
cdr3_nt: TGTGCCACCGAGGGACAGCCTCCCAAGAGCTCCTACGAGCAGTACTTC; cdr3_aa: CATEGQPPKSSYEQYF; clone_size: .; j_call: TRBJ2-7; d_call: TRBD1; v_call: TRBV2
cdr3_nt: TGTGCCAGCAGTTACCCCCAAACCCGGACAGGCGCTGGCTACACCTTC; cdr3_aa: CASSYPQTRTGAGYTF; clone_size: .; j_call: TRBJ1-2; d_call: TRBD1; v_call: TRBV6-6
cdr3_nt: TGTGCCAGCAGCCAAGGCTACGGGGTCAACTATGGCTACACCTTC; cdr3_aa: CASSQGYGVNYGYTF; clone_size: .; j_call: TRBJ1-2; d_call: .; v_call: TRBV14
cdr3_nt: TGCAGCGTTGAATTTATCAGGGCCGGGGAGCTGTTTTTT; cdr3_aa: CSVEFIRAGELFF; clone_size: once; j_call: TRBJ2-2; d_call: .; v_call: TRBV29-1
cdr3_nt: TGTGCCAGCAGCCATTACAGGGGCCTCACTGAAGCTTTCTTT; cdr3_aa: CASSHYRGLTEAFF; clone_size: .; j_call: TRBJ1-1; d_call: TRBD1; v_call: TRBV5-4
cdr3_nt: TGTGCCAGCAGCCCCCATCTGATGCAGCGGGGGTACACCGGGGAGCTGTTTTTT; cdr3_aa: CASSPHLMQRGYTGELFF; clone_size: .; j_call: TRBJ2-2; d_call: TRBD2; v_call: TRBV5-4